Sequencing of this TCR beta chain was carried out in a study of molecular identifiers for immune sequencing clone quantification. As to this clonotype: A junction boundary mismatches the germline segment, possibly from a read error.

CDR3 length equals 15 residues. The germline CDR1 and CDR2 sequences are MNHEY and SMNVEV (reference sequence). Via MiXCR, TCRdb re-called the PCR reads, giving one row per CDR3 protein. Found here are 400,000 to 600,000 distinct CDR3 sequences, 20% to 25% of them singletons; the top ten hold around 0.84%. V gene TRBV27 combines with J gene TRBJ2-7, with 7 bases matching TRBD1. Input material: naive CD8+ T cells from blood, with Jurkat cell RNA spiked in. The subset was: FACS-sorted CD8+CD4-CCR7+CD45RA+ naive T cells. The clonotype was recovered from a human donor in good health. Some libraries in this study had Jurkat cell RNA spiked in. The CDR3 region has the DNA TGTGCCAGCGGCCAGACAGGGTCCCTCTCCTGCGAGCAGTACTTC. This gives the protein CASGQTGSLSCEQYF.